What follows is one T cell receptor (beta chain) and its context. This table comes from immunoSEQ multiplex PCR, and its TCRdb copy is limited to in-frame clones, with some not included. The profile shows roughly 380,000 clones, about 90% of them singletons. The sample is drawn from a study of blood T cell repertoires in COVID-19. The receptor was derived from a woman in her 30s who had recovered from COVID-19. The sequenced material came from PBMCs or T cells enriched from blood (not recorded which).

CDR3 sequence (DNA): TGTGCCAGCAGTTTCATTTCAGATACGCAGTATTTT. Residues: CASSFISDTQYF. The chain links TRBV12-3 or TRBV12-4 to TRBJ2-3; D uncertain. V was pared by 3 bases and J by 4 bases, with 5 bases between. This CDR3 is 12 amino acids long.